This paragraph covers one TCR beta chain sequence. In the original analysis: Amplifying reference gene primers gave estimates of nucleated cell counts. Profiling relied on immunoSEQ multiplex PCR, and the TCRdb table lists in-frame clones only, not all of them. V and J calls and clone size are those listed in that table; D and trimming were worked out from the DNA. The data contain about 83,000 clones, around 86% of them singletons. These data are taken from a study of blood T cell repertoires in COVID-19. Across the study: Samples representing acute and convalescent COVID-19 were sourced from the United States, Italy and Spain. The cDNA or gDNA used as material had been derived from T cells, B-cell-depleted T cells, or PBMCs.

Trimming at V came to 1 base and at J to 2 bases, leaving 6 bases not matched to a gene. This CDR3 spans 16 amino acids. Germline loops: CDR1 SGHTA, CDR2 FQGNSA. The sample consisted of peripheral blood. The genes are TRBV7-2 and TRBJ2-3; 7 bases line up with TRBD2. This TCR derives from a man over 45 with active COVID-19. CDR3 DNA: TGTGCCAGCAGCTTAGGATCTAGCGGATACACAGATACGCAGTATTTT. Amino acid sequence: CASSLGSSGYTDTQYF. The full variable domain, with the rest looked up from reference TRBV7-2 and TRBJ2-3, is GAGVSQSPSNKVTEKGKDVELRCDPISGHTALYWYRQSLGQGLEFLIYFQGNSAPDKSGLPSDRFSAERTGGSVSTLTIQRTQQEDSAVYLCASSLGSSGYTDTQYFGPGTRLTVL.